A single sample is the source of the 19 T cell receptor beta chains below, sequenced in a study of tumour-infiltrating T cells in Burkitt lymphoma. This table comes from immunoSEQ multiplex PCR, and its TCRdb copy is limited to in-frame clones, with some not included. Here the sample spans 3,800 or so clones, 14% being singletons. The sample comprised tumor tissue. Source of these receptors: a human donor with Burkitt lymphoma.

This clone was recorded a few times. V is TRBV6-1 and J is TRBJ2-5, with D perhaps matching TRBD1 (7 bases). CDR1 is MNHNS and CDR2 is SASEGT in the germline V gene. The CDR3 contains 13 residues. V lost 8 bases and J lost 4, with 14 bases in between. The CDR3 loop is CASAGQGGETQYF. CDR3 DNA: TGTGCCAGCGCGGGGCAGGGGGGAGAGACCCAGTACTTC.

The V call is TRBV30, the J call TRBJ1-2; no clear D. This CDR3 spans 12 amino acids. CDR1 GTSNPN and CDR2 SVGIG come from the germline V gene (reference sequence). Trimming removed 4 bases from V and 7 bases from J, with 13 bases in between. CDR3 residues: CAWTQRSRGYTF. CDR3 DNA sequence: TGTGCCTGGACCCAAAGGAGTCGTGGCTACACCTTC.

This clone was detected a few times. The chain uses TRBV19 and TRBJ1-1; 10 bases map to TRBD1. The CDR3 consists of 14 residues. The germline gives CDR1 LNHDA, CDR2 SQIVND (reference sequence). Trimming took 7 bases from V and 3 from J; bases not matched to a gene: 5. CDR3 nucleotide sequence: TGTGCCAGTATCTCCGGGACAGGGGACACTGAAGCTTTCTTT. Translated, it gives CASISGTGDTEAFF.

This clone has just a few counts. This chain joins TRBV6-5 and TRBJ1-2; no clear D gene. This CDR3 is 14 amino acids long. Trimming shortened V by 7 bases and J by 4 bases, and 16 bases separated the two germline ends. CDR1 and CDR2 (germline): MNHEY, SVGAGI. The CDR3: CASNPMGSSYGYTF. CDR3 nucleotides: TGTGCCAGCAATCCGATGGGAAGCAGCTATGGCTACACCTTC.

This chain connects TRBV2 to TRBJ2-1; 7 bases fit TRBD1. Trimming took 5 bases from V and 8 from J; bases not matched to a gene: 6. CDR1 and CDR2 from the germline V gene are SNHLY and FYNNEI. This CDR3 has 13 amino acids. CDR3 sequence (DNA): TGTGCCAGCAGTTATGACAGGGTGGATGAGCAGTTCTTC. The encoded protein is CASSYDRVDEQFF.

Only a few counts were recorded for this clone. V is TRBV5-5 and J is TRBJ2-7, with 12 positions matching TRBD2. Per the germline V gene, CDR1 is SGHKS and CDR2 is YYEKEE (reference sequence). The CDR3 has 16 amino acids. V shed 4 bases, J shed 2 bases, and the junction held 7 bases outside the gene matches. The CDR3 sequence is CASSRDWTSGAYEQYF. CDR3 nucleotide sequence: TGTGCCAGCAGCCGCGACTGGACTAGCGGGGCCTACGAGCAGTACTTC.

The CDR3: CASSLGRVSYEQYF. The CDR3 nucleotides are TGTGCCAGCAGCTTAGGGCGCGTCTCCTACGAGCAGTACTTC. V and J are TRBV7-2 and TRBJ2-7; D is ambiguous. V was shortened by 1 base and J by 0 bases, with 7 bases between the two germline ends. This CDR3 contains 14 residues. Germline V gene lookup returns CDR1 SGHTA and CDR2 FQGNSA.

There are a few counts of this clone. The rearrangement joins TRBV28 to TRBJ1-1; 9 positions match TRBD1. CDR1 MDHEN and CDR2 SYDVKM come from the germline V gene. The CDR3 runs to 17 residues. The ends lost 5 bases at V and 3 bases at J; junction bases unmatched: 13. The CDR3 coding sequence is TGTGCCAGCAGTCGAGGAGACAGGGGGAGGTGGGACACTGAAGCTTTCTTT. Protein product: CASSRGDRGRWDTEAFF.

V and J are TRBV30 and TRBJ1-6; 9 positions agree with TRBD1. This CDR3 comprises 18 residues. V gave up 1 base and J gave up 5 bases; unmatched junction bases: 12. Germline CDR1 and CDR2: GTSNPN and SVGIG (reference sequence). CDR3 protein: CAWSAKGFDRGDNSPLHF. CDR3 DNA: TGTGCCTGGAGTGCAAAGGGATTCGACAGGGGGGATAATTCACCCCTCCACTTT. Full variable domain (rest looked up from reference TRBV30 and TRBJ1-6): SQTIHQWPATLVQPVGSPLSLECTVEGTSNPNLYWYRQAAGRGLQLLFYSVGIGQISSEVPQNLSASRPQDRQFILSSKKLLLSDSGFYLCAWSAKGFDRGDNSPLHFGNGTRLTVT.

The genes are TRBV6-1 and TRBJ1-1; D unresolved. The V and J ends lost 3 bases and 8 bases respectively, with 10 bases between them. This CDR3 is built from 12 residues. Germline CDR1 reads MNHNS; CDR2 reads SASEGT. CDR3: CASSEYPGEAFF. The CDR3 region has the DNA TGTGCCAGCAGTGAGTATCCGGGCGAAGCTTTCTTT.

This clone was counted between two and nine times. The chain has TRBV27 and TRBJ2-7; TRBD2 matches at 11 bases. The trim removed 8 bases at V and 6 bases at J, leaving 9 bases unmatched. This CDR3 is built from 14 residues. From germline, CDR1 is MNHEY and CDR2 SMNVEV (reference sequence). CDR3 in DNA: TGTGCCAGCCGTAGGGTAGCGGGAGGGGGCGAGCAGTACTTC. Amino acids: CASRRVAGGGEQYF.

This clone was seen only a few times. The CDR3 protein is CASSYTDGAQETQYF. CDR3 coding DNA: TGCGCCAGCAGCTATACAGATGGGGCACAGGAGACCCAGTACTTC. This chain connects TRBV5-1 to TRBJ2-5; a weak D match, TRBD1 (5 bases). Germline V CDR1 and CDR2: SGHRS, YFSETQ. V shed 3 bases and J shed 5 bases, with 17 bases lying between them. This CDR3 has 15 amino acids.

This clone was detected only a few times. The rearrangement uses TRBV7-8 and TRBJ1-1; D remains unclear. Trimming removed 3 bases from V and 5 bases from J, with 10 bases in between. Germline V gene lookup returns CDR1 SGHVS and CDR2 FQNEAQ. CDR3 length: 13 residues. In DNA form, the CDR3 reads TGTGCCAGCAGCTTCAGCGGTGAGACTGAAGCTTTCTTT. Translated, it gives CASSFSGETEAFF.

This clone was seen only a few times. The chain has TRBV15 and TRBJ1-3; the D gene is possibly TRBD1 (5 bases). The V gene's germline CDR1 is LNHNV and CDR2 YYDKDF (reference sequence). CDR3 size: 13 residues. The V end was cut by 7 bases, the J end by 2 bases, with 9 bases between. CDR3 region: CATTVRAGNTIYF. The DNA for the CDR3 is TGTGCCACCACAGTCAGGGCTGGAAACACCATATATTTT.

The V gene is TRBV10-3, the J gene TRBJ1-5; D gene unclear. The V end lost 2 bases, the J end lost 1 base, and 6 bases lay between the germline ends. This CDR3 contains 14 residues. Germline CDR1 is ENHRY and CDR2 is SYGVKD. The CDR3 DNA sequence: TGTGCCATCAGTGAGCAGCCAAGCAATCAGCCCCAGCATTTT. Amino acids: CAISEQPSNQPQHF.

This clone was counted only a few times. The V call is TRBV29-1, the J call TRBJ2-7; 14 bases map to TRBD2. This CDR3 is 13 amino acids long. The germline CDR1 and CDR2 sequences are SQVTM and ANQGSEA. J was trimmed by 12 bases and V by 6 bases; bases with no gene match: 10. DNA of the CDR3: TGCAGCGTCCTAGGGACTAGCGGGAGCAGTCTGTACTTC. Translating gives CSVLGTSGSSLYF.

This chain connects TRBV27 to TRBJ2-7; no clear D gene. The CDR3 totals 13 residues. V lost 5 bases and J 6 bases, leaving 14 bases between the germline ends. Germline V gives CDR1 MNHEY, CDR2 SMNVEV (reference sequence). CDR3 nucleotides: TGTGCCAGCAGTCCGACGGCGTGGGGCGAGCAGTACTTC. This sequence encodes CASSPTAWGEQYF.

This chain joins TRBV5-6 and TRBJ2-1; 7 positions match TRBD1. Trimming took 4 bases from V and 4 from J; bases not matched to a gene: 8. Germline CDR1 and CDR2: SGHDT and YYEEEE. The CDR3 has 15 residues. The CDR3 here is CASSTLGQHYNEQFF. The CDR3 nucleotides are TGTGCCAGCAGCACTCTGGGACAGCATTACAATGAGCAGTTCTTC.

This clone was detected a few times. The chain combines TRBV7-8 with TRBJ2-5; 9 bases line up with TRBD2. The CDR3 covers 14 residues. Germline assignment: CDR1 SGHVS and CDR2 FQNEAQ. With 6 bases clipped from V and 3 bases from J, the junction kept 5 bases outside the gene matches. The CDR3: CASRLTSGKETQYF. The CDR3 nucleotides are TGTGCCAGCAGGTTGACTAGCGGAAAAGAGACCCAGTACTTC. The full variable domain, rest sourced from reference TRBV7-8 and TRBJ2-5, is GAGVSQSPRYKVAKRGQDVALRCDPISGHVSLFWYQQALGQGPEFLTYFQNEAQLDKSGLPSDRFFAERPEGSVSTLKIQRTQQEDSAVYLCASRLTSGKETQYFGPGTRLLVL.